These T cell receptor beta chains were read from a single sample in a study of CD8 T cells in ankylosing spondylitis. A single record per CDR3 protein comes from TCRdb applying MiXCR to the 5' RACE reads. The profile shows around 890,000 distinct CDR3 sequences, roughly 10% of them singletons. The sequencing input was blood, either unsorted or a sorted T cell fraction (not recorded which). Receptors originate from a male donor with ankylosing spondylitis. Both conserved end residues are part of each CDR3. A D gene is named only where the DNA matches it firmly. The listing skips clone size in some rows; elsewhere it reads once, few, many or a size class.

d_call	clone_size	v_call	j_call	cdr3_aa	cdr3_nt
-	many	TRBV29-1	TRBJ2-5	CSVALITTKETQYF	TGCAGCGTTGCCCTAATAACCACCAAAGAGACCCAGTACTTC
-	few	TRBV20-1	TRBJ2-1	CSAEQGRTYNEQFF	TGCAGTGCCGAGCAGGGGCGAACCTACAATGAGCAGTTCTTC
-	few	TRBV9	TRBJ2-2	CASSLLLSGTGELFF	TGTGCCAGCAGCCTGCTTCTTAGTGGCACCGGGGAGCTGTTTTTT
TRBD1	-	TRBV15	TRBJ2-7	CATSWDRGLGEQYF	TGTGCCACCAGCTGGGACAGGGGATTAGGCGAGCAGTACTTC
-	few	TRBV6-2/TRBV6-3	TRBJ1-4	CASSSDRGLDEKLFF	TGTGCCAGCAGTAGCGATCGGGGTCTTGATGAAAAACTGTTTTTT
-	-	TRBV29-1	TRBJ2-5	CSVEDHAGGETQYF	TGCAGCGTTGAAGATCATGCAGGCGGAGAGACCCAGTACTTC
-	-	TRBV18	TRBJ2-1	CASSPTGGLLSPSEQFF	TGTGCCAGCTCACCAACCGGGGGGCTTCTAAGTCCAAGTGAGCAGTTCTTC
TRBD1	few	TRBV7-9	TRBJ1-2	CASSLRQGALGYTF	TGTGCCAGCAGCTTAAGACAGGGGGCCCTTGGCTACACCTTC
TRBD1	many	TRBV5-1	TRBJ2-7	CASSQGAYEQYF	TGCGCCAGCAGTCAGGGGGCCTACGAGCAGTACTTC
TRBD1	many	TRBV9	TRBJ1-1	CASSRAAGGNTEAFF	TGTGCCAGCTCCCGGGCGGCAGGGGGGAACACTGAAGCTTTCTTT
-	many	TRBV5-1	TRBJ1-1	CASSSDLNTEAFF	TGTGCCAGCAGCTCGGACCTGAACACTGAAGCTTTCTTT
-	-	TRBV20-1	TRBJ2-1	CSASREPHSYNEQFF	TGCAGTGCTAGTCGGGAACCACATTCCTACAATGAGCAGTTCTTC